A selection of T cell receptor beta chains follows, all from one sample in a study of cytomegalovirus exposure and HLA in healthy donors. Clones were sequenced by immunoSEQ multiplex PCR, and TCRdb holds only the in-frame ones, with some missing. The table has a few hundred thousand clones, roughly 90% seen once. Sequenced sample: PBMCs. These receptors all come from a woman aged 18-29 years in good health and CMV-seronegative. CDR3s include the opening cysteine and the closing phenylalanine or tryptophan.

v_call	j_call	cdr3_aa
TRBV7-7	TRBJ2-3	CASSSGLAGVGMTQYF
TRBV4-1	TRBJ2-3	CASSQVASTDTQYF
TRBV28	TRBJ1-2	CASSLGGRGYTF
TRBV5-4	TRBJ2-7	CASSSSLFYEQYF
TRBV27	TRBJ2-1	CASSFLIRSPDEQFF
TRBV4-2	TRBJ1-1	CASSQGRGSLNTEAFF
TRBV5-1	TRBJ2-7	CASESGTGSYEQYF
TRBV11-3	TRBJ1-3	CASSLTGGSGNTIYF
TRBV28	TRBJ1-1	CASSLDYRVNTEAFF
TRBV2	TRBJ1-1	CASSREAEAFF
TRBV2	TRBJ2-2	CASSGQYDTGELFF
TRBV27	TRBJ1-5	CASSLGQGNNQPQHF
TRBV29-1	TRBJ2-1	CSVGGLANNEQFF
TRBV5-3	TRBJ2-7	CARSLAVVHQREGRRYEQYF
TRBV19	TRBJ1-5	CASSGQGGNQPQHF
TRBV6-6	TRBJ1-3	CASSSTDTIYF
TRBV28	TRBJ2-7	CASSPPPGTSGSSRGGWDF
TRBV4-1	TRBJ2-3	CASSHPRGADTQYF
TRBV5-1	TRBJ1-6	CASSLDRMRWNSPLHF
TRBV21-1	TRBJ2-2	CASSFRTGVTGELFF
TRBV20-1	TRBJ1-1	CSYYFLKEAFF
TRBV11-3	TRBJ2-2	CASSFAAGGAGELFF
TRBV19	TRBJ2-7	CASSIDVVTSRLGYEQYF
TRBV28	TRBJ2-4	CASTQGENIQYF
TRBV2	TRBJ2-3	CASRAEADTQYF
TRBV28	TRBJ1-4	CASSPRGAINEKLFF
TRBV5-4	TRBJ1-2	CASSSPGMEGYTF
TRBV30	TRBJ2-5	CAWKESGRLKTQYF
TRBV6-5	TRBJ2-7	CASSKAGVSYEQYF
TRBV7-9	TRBJ2-7	CASADGTAVAEQYF
TRBV18	TRBJ2-7	CASSPYPPDPLRGSIYEQYF
TRBV28	TRBJ2-3	CASSSDFDASGRASADTQYF
TRBV29-1	TRBJ1-1	CSVEGLLNTEAFF
TRBV5-4	TRBJ1-1	CASSLAIGEAFF
TRBV28	TRBJ1-5	CASTAGTISNQPQHF
TRBV30	TRBJ1-1	CAWSRSGAGGTFF
TRBV19	TRBJ2-7	CASSHRGSEQYF
TRBV15	TRBJ1-4	CATSRVPNRDRGTNEKLFF
TRBV18	TRBJ2-1	CASSPGGSGTSVYNEQFF
TRBV10-3	TRBJ1-4	CAIGSEPGTGEKLFF
TRBV18	TRBJ2-3	CASSPIENLVLTTDTQYF